This TCR beta chain was obtained from a study of blood T cell repertoires in COVID-19. The data were produced by immunoSEQ multiplex PCR, yet TCRdb's version contains in-frame clones alone and is incomplete. The table records 90,000 to 150,000 clones, 80% to 90% of them present only once. CDR3 length: 14 amino acids. CDR1 is SGHVS, CDR2 FQNEAQ, per germline. V was cut by 5 bases and J by 2 bases, with 12 bases left in between. The sequence was obtained from a human donor in a cohort sampled during active COVID-19. The source material was peripheral blood. This sequence joins TRBV7-8 and TRBJ2-5, with D possibly matching TRBD2 (7 bases). In nucleotides, the CDR3 is TGTGCCAGCAGCAAAAGGGGGGGGCAAGAGACCCAGTACTTC. Its translation is CASSKRGGQETQYF.